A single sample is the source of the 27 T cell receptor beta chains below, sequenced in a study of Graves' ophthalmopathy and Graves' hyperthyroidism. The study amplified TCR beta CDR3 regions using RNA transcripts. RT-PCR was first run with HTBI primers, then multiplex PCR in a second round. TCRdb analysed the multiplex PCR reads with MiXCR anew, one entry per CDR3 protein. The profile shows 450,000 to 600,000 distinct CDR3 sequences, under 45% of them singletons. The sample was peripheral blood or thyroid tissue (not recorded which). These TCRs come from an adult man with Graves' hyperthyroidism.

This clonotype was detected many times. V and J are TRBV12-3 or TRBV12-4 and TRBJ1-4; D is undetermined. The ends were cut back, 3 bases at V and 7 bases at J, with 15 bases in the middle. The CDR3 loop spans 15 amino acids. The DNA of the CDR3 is TGTGCCAGCAGTTTCTCAGTCTCGAGGGCTGAAAAACTGTTTTTT. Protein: CASSFSVSRAEKLFF.

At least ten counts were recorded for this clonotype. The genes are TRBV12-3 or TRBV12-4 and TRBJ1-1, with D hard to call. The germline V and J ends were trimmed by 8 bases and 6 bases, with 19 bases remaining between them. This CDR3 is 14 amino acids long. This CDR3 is CASGLLTGGPEAFF. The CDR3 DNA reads TGTGCCAGCGGGTTATTGACGGGCGGTCCTGAAGCTTTCTTT.

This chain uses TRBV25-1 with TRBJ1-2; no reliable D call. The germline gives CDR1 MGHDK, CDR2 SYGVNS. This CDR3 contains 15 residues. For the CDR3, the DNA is TGTGCTAGAGAACAAGGGTACCCCTTGAGCTATGGCTACACCTTC. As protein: CAREQGYPLSYGYTF.

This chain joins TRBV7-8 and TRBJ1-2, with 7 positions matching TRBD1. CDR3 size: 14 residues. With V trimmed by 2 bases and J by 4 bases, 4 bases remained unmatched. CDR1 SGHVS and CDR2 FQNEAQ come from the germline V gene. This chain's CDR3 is CASSLWAGGYGYTF. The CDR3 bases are TGTGCCAGCAGCTTATGGGCAGGGGGCTATGGCTACACCTTC.

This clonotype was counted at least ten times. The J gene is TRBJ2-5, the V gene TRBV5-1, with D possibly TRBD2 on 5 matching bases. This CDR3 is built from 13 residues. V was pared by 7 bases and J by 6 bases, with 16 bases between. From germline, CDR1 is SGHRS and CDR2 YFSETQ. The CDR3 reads CASSDSPGKTQYF. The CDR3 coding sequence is TGCGCCAGCTCGGACTCGCCCGGGAAGACCCAGTACTTC.

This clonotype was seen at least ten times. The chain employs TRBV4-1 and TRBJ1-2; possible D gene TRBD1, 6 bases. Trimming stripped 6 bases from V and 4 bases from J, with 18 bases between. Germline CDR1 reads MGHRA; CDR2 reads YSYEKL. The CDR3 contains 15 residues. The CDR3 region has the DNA TGCGCCAGCAGTCAGGCGGGGGCCGACCTCTATGGCTACACCTTC. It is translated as CASSQAGADLYGYTF.

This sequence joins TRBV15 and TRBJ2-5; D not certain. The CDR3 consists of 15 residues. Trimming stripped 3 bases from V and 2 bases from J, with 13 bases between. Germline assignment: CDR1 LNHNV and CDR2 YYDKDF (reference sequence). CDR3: CATSSVGRSQETQYF. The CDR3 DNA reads TGTGCCACCAGCAGTGTCGGTCGGAGTCAAGAGACCCAGTACTTC.

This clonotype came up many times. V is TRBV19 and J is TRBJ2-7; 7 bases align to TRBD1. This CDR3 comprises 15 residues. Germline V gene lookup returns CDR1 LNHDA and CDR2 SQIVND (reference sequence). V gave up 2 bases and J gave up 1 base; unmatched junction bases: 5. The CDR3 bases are TGTGCCAGTAGTATAAAAGGACAGGAGTCCTACGAGCAGTACTTC. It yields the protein CASSIKGQESYEQYF. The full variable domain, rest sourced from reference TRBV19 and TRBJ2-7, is DGGITQSPKYLFRKEGQNVTLSCEQNLNHDAMYWYRQDPGQGLRLIYYSQIVNDFQKGDIAEGYSVSREKKESFPLTVTSAQKNPTAFYLCASSIKGQESYEQYFGPGTRLTVT.

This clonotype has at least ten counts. The CDR3 region is CASSLSLSGELFF. In DNA form, the CDR3 reads TGTGCCAGCAGCTTAAGCCTATCCGGGGAGCTGTTTTTT. V usage is TRBV7-9 and J usage is TRBJ2-2; D is ambiguous. The CDR3 totals 13 residues. Trimming removed 2 bases at V and 6 bases at J, with 7 bases between. Germline-derived CDR1 and CDR2 are SEHNR and FQNEAQ (reference sequence).

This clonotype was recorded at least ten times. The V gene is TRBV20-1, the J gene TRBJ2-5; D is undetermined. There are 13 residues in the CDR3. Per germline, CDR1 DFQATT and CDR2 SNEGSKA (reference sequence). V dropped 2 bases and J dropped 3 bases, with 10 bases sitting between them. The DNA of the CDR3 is TGCAGTGCTAGAAACAACCCTAAAGAGACCCAGTACTTC. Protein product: CSARNNPKETQYF.

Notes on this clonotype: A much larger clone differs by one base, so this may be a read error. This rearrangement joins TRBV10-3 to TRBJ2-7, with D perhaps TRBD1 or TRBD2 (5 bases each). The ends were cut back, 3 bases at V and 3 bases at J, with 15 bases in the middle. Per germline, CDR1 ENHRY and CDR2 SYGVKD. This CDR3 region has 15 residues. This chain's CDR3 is CAISDAQGVNYEQYF. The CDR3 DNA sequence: TGTGCCATCAGTGACGCCCAGGGAGTGAACTACGAGCAGTACTTC.

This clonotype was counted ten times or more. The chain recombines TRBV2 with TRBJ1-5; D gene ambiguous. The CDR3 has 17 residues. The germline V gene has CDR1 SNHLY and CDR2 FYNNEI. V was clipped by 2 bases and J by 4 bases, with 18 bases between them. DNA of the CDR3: TGTGCCAGCAGTGAATCCACCATGGGATCAAGGAATCAGCCCCAGCATTTT. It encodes CASSESTMGSRNQPQHF.

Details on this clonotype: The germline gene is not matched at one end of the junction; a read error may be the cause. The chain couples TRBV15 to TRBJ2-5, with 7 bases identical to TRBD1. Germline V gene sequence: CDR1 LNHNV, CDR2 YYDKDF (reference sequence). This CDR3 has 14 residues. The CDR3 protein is CVTSRGGRTETQYF. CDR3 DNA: TGTGTCACCAGCAGAGGGGGCAGGACGGAGACCCAGTACTTC. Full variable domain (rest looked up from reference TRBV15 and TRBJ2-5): DAMVIQNPRYQVTQFGKPVTLSCSQTLNHNVMYWYQQKSSQAPKLLFHYYDKDFNNEADTPDNFQSRRPNTSFCFLDIRSPGLGDTAMYLCVTSRGGRTETQYFGPGTRLLVL.

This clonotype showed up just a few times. The CDR3 bases are TGCAGTGCTAGCCCAGGGGGCAGAACTATGAACACTGAAGCTTTCTTT. This translates into CSASPGGRTMNTEAFF. The rearrangement links TRBV20-1 to TRBJ1-1; 8 bases match TRBD1. Germline trimming cut 3 bases from V and 0 bases from J; bases unmatched to any gene: 9. The CDR3 spans 16 residues. Germline CDR1 and CDR2: DFQATT and SNEGSKA (reference sequence).

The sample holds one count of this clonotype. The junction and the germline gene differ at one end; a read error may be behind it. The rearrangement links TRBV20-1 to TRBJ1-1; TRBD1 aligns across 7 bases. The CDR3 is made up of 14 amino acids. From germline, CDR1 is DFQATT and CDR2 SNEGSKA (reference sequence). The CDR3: CSARDSGQNTGAFF. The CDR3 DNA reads TGCAGTGCTAGAGATTCGGGACAGAACACTGGAGCTTTCTTT.

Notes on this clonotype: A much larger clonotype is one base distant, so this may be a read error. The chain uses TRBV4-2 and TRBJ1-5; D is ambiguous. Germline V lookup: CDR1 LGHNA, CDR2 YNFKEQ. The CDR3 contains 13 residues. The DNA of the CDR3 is TGTGCCGGCAGCCAAGAAGGGCCTCAGCCCCAGCATTTT. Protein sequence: CAGSQEGPQPQHF.

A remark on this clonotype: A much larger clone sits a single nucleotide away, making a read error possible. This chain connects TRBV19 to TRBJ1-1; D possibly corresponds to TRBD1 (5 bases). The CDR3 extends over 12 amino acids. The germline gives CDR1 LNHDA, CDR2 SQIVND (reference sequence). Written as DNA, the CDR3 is TGTGCCAGTAGATCCGGGGGGACTGAAGCTTCCTTT. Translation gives CASRSGGTEASF.

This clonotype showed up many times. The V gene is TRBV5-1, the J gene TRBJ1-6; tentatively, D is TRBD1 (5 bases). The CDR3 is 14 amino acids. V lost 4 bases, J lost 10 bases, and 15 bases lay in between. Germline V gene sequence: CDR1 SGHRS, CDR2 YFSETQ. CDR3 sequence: CASSPGLSRSPLHF. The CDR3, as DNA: TGCGCCAGCAGCCCGGGGCTGTCAAGATCACCCCTCCACTTT.

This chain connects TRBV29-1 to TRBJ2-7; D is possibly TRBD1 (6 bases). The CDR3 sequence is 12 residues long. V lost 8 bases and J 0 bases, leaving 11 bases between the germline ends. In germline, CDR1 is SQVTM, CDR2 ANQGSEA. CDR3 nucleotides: TGCAGCCAGGACAGAGGCTCCTACGAGCAGTACTTC. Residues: CSQDRGSYEQYF.

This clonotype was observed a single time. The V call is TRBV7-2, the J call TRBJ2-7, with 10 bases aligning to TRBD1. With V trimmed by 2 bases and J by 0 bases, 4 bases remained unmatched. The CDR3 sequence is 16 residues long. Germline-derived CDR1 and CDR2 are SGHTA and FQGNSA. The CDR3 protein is CASSLPGQGPSYEQYF. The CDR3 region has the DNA TGTGCCAGCAGCTTACCGGGACAGGGGCCCTCCTACGAGCAGTACTTC.

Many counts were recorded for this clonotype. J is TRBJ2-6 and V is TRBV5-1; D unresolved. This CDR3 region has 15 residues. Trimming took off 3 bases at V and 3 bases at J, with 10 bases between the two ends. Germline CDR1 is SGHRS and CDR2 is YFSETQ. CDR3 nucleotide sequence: TGCGCCAGCAGCTCGGGCCCAGATGGGGCCAACGTCCTGACTTTC. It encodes CASSSGPDGANVLTF.

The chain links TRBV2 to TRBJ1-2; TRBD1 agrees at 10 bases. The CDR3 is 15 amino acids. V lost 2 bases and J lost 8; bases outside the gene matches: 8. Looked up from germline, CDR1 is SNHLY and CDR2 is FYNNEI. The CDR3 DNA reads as TGTGCCAGCAGTGAACGGACAGGGGGGGTCGGCGGCTACACCTTC. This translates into CASSERTGGVGGYTF.

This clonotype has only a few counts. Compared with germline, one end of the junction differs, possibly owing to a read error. The CDR3 nucleotides are TGCGCCAGCAGCCAAGTGGGACAGGGGGTGCCCGGGGAGCTGTTTTTT. Amino acid sequence: CASSQVGQGVPGELFF. The rearrangement uses TRBV6-6 and TRBJ2-2, with 11 bases lining up with TRBD1. Germline-derived CDR1 and CDR2 are MNHNY and SVGAGI (reference sequence). There are 16 residues in the CDR3.

This chain's CDR3 is CASSQLRARGEQYF. The CDR3 DNA follows: TGTGCCAGCAGCCAATTACGGGCGAGAGGCGAGCAGTACTTC. The V call is TRBV4-2, the J call TRBJ2-7; D is unclear. This CDR3 region has 14 residues. The germline V gene encodes CDR1 LGHNA and CDR2 YNFKEQ. Deletions cut 2 bases from V and 6 bases from J, with 14 bases between.

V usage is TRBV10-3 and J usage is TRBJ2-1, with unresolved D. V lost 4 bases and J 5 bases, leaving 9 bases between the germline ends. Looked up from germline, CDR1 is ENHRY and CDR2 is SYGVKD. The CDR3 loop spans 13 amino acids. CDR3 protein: CAISVGRDNEQFF. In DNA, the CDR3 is TGTGCCATCAGTGTGGGCCGGGACAATGAGCAGTTCTTC.

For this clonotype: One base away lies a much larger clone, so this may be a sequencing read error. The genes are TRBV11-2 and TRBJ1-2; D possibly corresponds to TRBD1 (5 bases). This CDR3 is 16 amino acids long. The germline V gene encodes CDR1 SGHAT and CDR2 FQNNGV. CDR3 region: CVSSLAGAGLGYGYTF. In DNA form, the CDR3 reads TGTGTCAGCAGCTTAGCCGGGGCGGGCTTGGGCTATGGCTACACCTTC.

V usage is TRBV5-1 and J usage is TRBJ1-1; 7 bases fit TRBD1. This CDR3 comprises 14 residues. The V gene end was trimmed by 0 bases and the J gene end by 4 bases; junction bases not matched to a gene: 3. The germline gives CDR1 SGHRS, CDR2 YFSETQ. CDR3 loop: CASSLVGGGTEAFF. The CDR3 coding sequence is TGCGCCAGCAGCTTGGTAGGGGGCGGCACTGAAGCTTTCTTT.